This T cell receptor (beta chain) was documented in a study of blood T cell repertoires in COVID-19. Study background: There were acute and convalescent COVID-19 samples, and they came from the United States, Italy and Spain. PBMCs, B-cell-depleted T cells, or T cells provided the cDNA or gDNA that made up the material.

Looked up from germline, CDR1 is SGDLS and CDR2 is YYNGEE. CDR3 length equals 16 residues. V was clipped by 0 bases and J by 7 bases, with 16 bases between them. Enrolled during active infection, Seattle patients were then followed longitudinally. Method: immunoSEQ multiplex PCR; TCRdb's copy keeps in-frame clones and lacks some. The table records about 340,000 clones, about 89% of them present only once. This TCR derives from a woman aged 50 to 60 with COVID-19, enrolled during active disease. The chain couples TRBV9 to TRBJ2-2; D is possibly TRBD2 (7 bases). Sample: peripheral blood. The CDR3 DNA follows: TGTGCCAGCAGCGTAGCCGGGGGGCATCTTGGCGGGGAGCTGTTTTTT. Amino acids: CASSVAGGHLGGELFF.